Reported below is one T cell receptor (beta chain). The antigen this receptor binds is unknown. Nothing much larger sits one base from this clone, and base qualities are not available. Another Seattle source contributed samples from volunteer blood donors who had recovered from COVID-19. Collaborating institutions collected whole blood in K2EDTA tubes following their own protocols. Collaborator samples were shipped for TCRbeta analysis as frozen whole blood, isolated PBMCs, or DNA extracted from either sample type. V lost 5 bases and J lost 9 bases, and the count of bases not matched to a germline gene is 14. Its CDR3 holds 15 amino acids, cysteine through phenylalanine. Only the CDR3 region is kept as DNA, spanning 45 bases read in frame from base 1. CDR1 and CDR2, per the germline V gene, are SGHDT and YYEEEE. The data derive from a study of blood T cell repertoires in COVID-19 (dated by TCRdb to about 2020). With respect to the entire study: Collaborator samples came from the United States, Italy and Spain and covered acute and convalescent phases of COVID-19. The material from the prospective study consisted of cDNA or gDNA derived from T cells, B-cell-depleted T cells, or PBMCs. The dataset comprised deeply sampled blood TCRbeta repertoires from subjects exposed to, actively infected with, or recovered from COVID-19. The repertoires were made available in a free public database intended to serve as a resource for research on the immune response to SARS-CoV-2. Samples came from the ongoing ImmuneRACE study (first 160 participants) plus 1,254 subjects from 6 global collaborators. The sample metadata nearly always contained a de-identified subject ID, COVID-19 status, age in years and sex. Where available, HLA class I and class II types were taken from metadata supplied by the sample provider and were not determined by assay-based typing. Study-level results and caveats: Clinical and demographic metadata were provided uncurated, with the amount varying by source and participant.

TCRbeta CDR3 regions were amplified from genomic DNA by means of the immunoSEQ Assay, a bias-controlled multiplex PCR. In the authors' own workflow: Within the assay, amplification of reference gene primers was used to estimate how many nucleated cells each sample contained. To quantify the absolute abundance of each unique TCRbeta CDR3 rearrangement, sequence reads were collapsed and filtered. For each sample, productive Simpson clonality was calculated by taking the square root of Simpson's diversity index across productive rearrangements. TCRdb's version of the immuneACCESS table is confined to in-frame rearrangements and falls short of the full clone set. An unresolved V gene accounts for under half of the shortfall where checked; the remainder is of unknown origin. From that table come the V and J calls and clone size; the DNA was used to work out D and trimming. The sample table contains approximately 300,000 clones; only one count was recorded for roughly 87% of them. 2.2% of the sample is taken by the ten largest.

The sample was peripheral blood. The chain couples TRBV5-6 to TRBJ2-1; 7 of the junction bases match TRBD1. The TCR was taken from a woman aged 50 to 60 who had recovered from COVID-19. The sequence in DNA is TGTGCCAGCAGTTCCACTAGGGGGCGTAGGGGTGAGCAGTTCTTC. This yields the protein CASSSTRGRRGEQFF.